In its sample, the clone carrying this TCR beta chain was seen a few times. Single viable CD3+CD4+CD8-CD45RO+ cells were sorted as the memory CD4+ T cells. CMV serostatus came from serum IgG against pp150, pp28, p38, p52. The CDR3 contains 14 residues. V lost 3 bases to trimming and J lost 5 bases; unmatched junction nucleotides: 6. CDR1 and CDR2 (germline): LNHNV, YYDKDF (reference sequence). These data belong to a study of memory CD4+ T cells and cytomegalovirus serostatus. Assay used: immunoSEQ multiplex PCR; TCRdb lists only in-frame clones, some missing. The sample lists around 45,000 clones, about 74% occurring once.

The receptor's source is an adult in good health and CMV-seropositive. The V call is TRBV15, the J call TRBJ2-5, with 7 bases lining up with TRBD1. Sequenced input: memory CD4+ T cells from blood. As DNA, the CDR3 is TGTGCCACCAGCAGCCAAGACAGGGTTGAGACCCAGTACTTC. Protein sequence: CATSSQDRVETQYF.